The 31 T cell receptor beta chains given below trace back to one sample, sequenced in a study of T cells in Graves' hyperthyroidism and ophthalmopathy. TCR beta CDR3 regions were amplified from RNA transcripts. Carried out on the TCR CDR3, a first-round RT-PCR used the HTBI primer set. A single record per CDR3 protein comes from TCRdb applying MiXCR to the multiplex PCR reads. The sample holds a few hundred thousand distinct CDR3 sequences; approximately 13% are singletons and the top ten take 5% to 6%. Sequenced sample: blood. The receptors stem from a woman aged 18 to 35 with Graves' hyperthyroidism.

This clonotype was recorded at least ten times. This sequence joins TRBV5-1 and TRBJ1-1; D perhaps matches TRBD1 (6 bases). V gave up 4 bases and J gave up 3 bases, with 19 bases separating them. Germline CDR1 reads SGHRS; CDR2 reads YFSETQ. There are 16 residues in the CDR3. The CDR3 is CASSLSRNRADTEAFF. The CDR3 DNA reads as TGCGCCAGCAGCCTGAGTAGAAACAGGGCGGACACTGAAGCTTTCTTT.

This clonotype was detected ten times or more. V is TRBV9 and J is TRBJ1-1; no clear D. CDR3 length: 14 amino acids. Germline CDR1 SGDLS, CDR2 YYNGEE. The germline V and J ends were trimmed by 0 bases and 0 bases, with 6 bases remaining between them. CDR3 nucleotide sequence: TGTGCCAGCAGCGTAGGTCAGCTGAACACTGAAGCTTTCTTT. The encoded protein is CASSVGQLNTEAFF.

This clonotype was detected many times. The CDR3 loop reads CAWIPRELTEAFF. The CDR3 DNA sequence: TGTGCCTGGATCCCCCGGGAGCTGACTGAAGCTTTCTTT. The V call is TRBV30, the J call TRBJ1-1; unclear D gene. The V and J ends lost 4 bases and 5 bases respectively, with 14 bases between them. The CDR3 loop spans 13 amino acids. The germline V gene encodes CDR1 GTSNPN and CDR2 SVGIG (reference sequence).

This clonotype was seen repeatedly, ten times or more. The chain carries TRBV2 and TRBJ1-4; D uncertain. Germline values: CDR1 SNHLY, CDR2 FYNNEI. The CDR3 loop spans 12 amino acids. V lost 3 bases and J lost 7, with 6 bases in between. The CDR3 loop is CASSDSLEKLFF. As DNA, the CDR3 is TGTGCCAGCAGTGACAGCCTTGAAAAACTGTTTTTT.

V and J are TRBV19 and TRBJ1-5, with 8 bases aligning to TRBD1. V lost 9 bases and J lost 3; bases outside the gene matches: 7. The CDR3 loop spans 14 amino acids. Per the germline V gene, CDR1 is LNHDA and CDR2 is SQIVND (reference sequence). CDR3 DNA: TGTGCCAGGGGGACAGGAGATAACAATCAGCCCCAGCATTTT. Its protein is CARGTGDNNQPQHF.

In its sample, this clonotype was seen many times. The chain uses TRBV14 and TRBJ2-1, with 10 bases lining up with TRBD2. The CDR3 covers 15 residues. Germline V gene lookup returns CDR1 SGHDN and CDR2 FVKESK. V lost 2 bases and J lost 3; bases outside the gene matches: 1. CDR3 in amino acids: CASSQLAGDYNEQFF. CDR3 bases: TGTGCCAGCAGCCAACTAGCGGGAGACTACAATGAGCAGTTCTTC.

The chain joins TRBV25-1 to TRBJ2-7, with 9 bases fitting TRBD2. The CDR3 length is 15 residues. Looked up from germline, CDR1 is MGHDK and CDR2 is SYGVNS. V gave up 5 bases and J gave up 5 bases; unmatched junction bases: 10. CDR3 sequence reads: CASSPASGIRHEQYF. The CDR3 bases are TGTGCCAGCAGTCCAGCTAGCGGGATCCGTCACGAGCAGTACTTC.

The chain links TRBV10-2 to TRBJ1-2; 10 positions agree with TRBD1. The CDR3 consists of 15 residues. Germline loops: CDR1 WSHSY, CDR2 SAAADI. V gave up 5 bases and J gave up 2 bases; unmatched junction bases: 5. CDR3 sequence (DNA): TGCGCCAGCAGTCCGACAGGGGGCGGCAACTATGGCTACACCTTC. This codes for CASSPTGGGNYGYTF.

This clonotype was detected many times. V usage is TRBV11-2 and J usage is TRBJ2-7; tentatively, D is TRBD1 or TRBD2 (5 bases each). Germline loops: CDR1 SGHAT, CDR2 FQNNGV. The CDR3 loop spans 15 amino acids. The germline V and J ends were trimmed by 4 bases and 3 bases, with 16 bases remaining between them. CDR3 DNA: TGTGCCAGCAGCTCCTTCCGGGACGGGAACTACGAGCAGTACTTC. Amino acids: CASSSFRDGNYEQYF.

Worth noting for this clonotype: A much larger clone differs from this one at a single base, so this may be a read error. J is TRBJ1-1 and V is TRBV5-1; 8 nucleotides line up with TRBD1. This CDR3 region has 14 residues. V lost 2 bases, J lost 4 bases, and 4 bases stayed unmatched. The germline gives CDR1 SGHRS, CDR2 YFSETQ. CDR3 loop: CASSLYTGGTEAFF. CDR3 DNA sequence: TGCGCCAGCAGCTTATATACAGGGGGCACTGAAGCTTTCTTT.

The chain links TRBV11-2 to TRBJ2-3; a weak D match, TRBD2 (5 bases). CDR3 size: 16 residues. Germline V gene lookup returns CDR1 SGHAT and CDR2 FQNNGV. The V gene lost 1 base and the J gene lost 1 base, with 12 bases spanning the gap. In DNA, the CDR3 is TGTGCCAGCAGCTTAGTCGGGGTTCATGGCACAGATACGCAGTATTTT. Protein: CASSLVGVHGTDTQYF.

Regarding this clonotype: A much larger clone is a single base away; this may be a read error. This chain connects TRBV11-1 to TRBJ2-7; D is possibly TRBD2 (6 bases). The germline V and J ends were trimmed by 5 bases and 7 bases, with 18 bases remaining between them. The CDR3 runs to 14 residues. CDR1 SGHAT and CDR2 FQDESV come from the germline V gene (reference sequence). CDR3 in DNA: TGTGCCAGCAGCCGGCGGACCGGGACTGTGGAGCAGTACTTC. It specifies CASSRRTGTVEQYF.

V usage is TRBV4-3 and J usage is TRBJ2-1; 15 bases align to TRBD2. With V trimmed by 0 bases and J by 5 bases, 11 bases remained unmatched. The CDR3 is 20 amino acids. The V gene's germline CDR1 is LGHNA and CDR2 YSLEER. CDR3 residues: CASSQEMAGLAGGRHNEQFF. CDR3 in DNA: TGCGCCAGCAGCCAAGAAATGGCGGGACTAGCGGGAGGAAGACACAATGAGCAGTTCTTC.

V is TRBV29-1 and J is TRBJ2-4; unclear D gene. V was trimmed by 4 bases and J by 1 base, leaving 8 bases between them. CDR1 and CDR2 from the germline V gene are SQVTM and ANQGSEA. This CDR3 is built from 13 residues. In DNA form, the CDR3 reads TGCAGCGTTGTAATCACTGCCAAAAACATTCAGTACTTC. Translated, it gives CSVVITAKNIQYF.

This clonotype was detected ten times or more. The rearrangement joins TRBV27 to TRBJ2-3; the D call may be TRBD1 or TRBD2 (5 bases each). The CDR3 sequence is 15 residues long. CDR1 is MNHEY, CDR2 SMNVEV, per germline (reference sequence). Trimming took off 4 bases at V and 2 bases at J, with 13 bases between the two ends. CDR3 nucleotide sequence: TGTGCCAGCAGTTCGGTGGGACCCTTCACAGATACGCAGTATTTT. It specifies CASSSVGPFTDTQYF.

This clonotype has a handful of counts. This chain links TRBV3-1 with TRBJ1-1, with TRBD1 matching over 9 bases. Germline V CDR1 and CDR2: LGHDT, YNNKEL (reference sequence). V lost 0 bases to trimming and J lost 6 bases; unmatched junction nucleotides: 2. There are 14 residues in the CDR3. For the CDR3, the DNA is TGTGCCAGCAGCCAAGAGACAGGGGGAGCTGAAGCTTTCTTT. The encoded protein is CASSQETGGAEAFF.

The chain joins TRBV20-1 to TRBJ2-7; the D gene is possibly TRBD2 (6 bases). Germline values: CDR1 DFQATT, CDR2 SNEGSKA (reference sequence). This CDR3 comprises 15 residues. Deletions cut 4 bases from V and 2 bases from J, with 18 bases between. As DNA, the CDR3 is TGCAGTGCTATTGGGGGGTGGCGGGACCCCTACGAGCAGTACTTC. Its translation: CSAIGGWRDPYEQYF.

This clonotype turned up a few times. The chain links TRBV5-1 to TRBJ2-5, with D perhaps matching TRBD1 (6 bases). CDR3 length: 16 amino acids. Trimming cost V 2 bases and J 4 bases, with 18 bases left between them. CDR1 is SGHRS, CDR2 YFSETQ, per germline. CDR3 DNA: TGCGCCAGCAGCTTTCAGACAGGAACGGGCCCAGAGACCCAGTACTTC. It is translated as CASSFQTGTGPETQYF.

The sample holds a few counts of this clonotype. The V call is TRBV7-9, the J call TRBJ2-1; 9 nucleotides line up with TRBD1. The CDR3 loop spans 15 amino acids. The V and J ends lost 2 bases and 5 bases, in that order; junction bases with no gene match: 4. Per the germline V gene, CDR1 is SEHNR and CDR2 is FQNEAQ (reference sequence). The CDR3 spells CASSLRQGGHNEQFF. Here the CDR3 DNA reads TGTGCCAGCAGCTTACGACAGGGGGGCCACAATGAGCAGTTCTTC.

This clonotype has at least ten counts. This sequence joins TRBV7-2 and TRBJ2-7; D is unresolved. CDR3 length: 15 residues. The V and J ends lost 5 bases and 2 bases respectively, with 16 bases between them. CDR1 is SGHTA and CDR2 is FQGNSA in the germline V gene. CDR3 region: CASSPPRLEAYEQYF. The DNA of the CDR3 is TGTGCCAGCAGCCCGCCGCGTCTAGAGGCCTACGAGCAGTACTTC.

This chain uses TRBV28 with TRBJ2-5, with TRBD2 matching over 7 bases. Germline trimming cut 2 bases from V and 5 bases from J; bases unmatched to any gene: 8. The CDR3 loop spans 15 amino acids. From germline, CDR1 is MDHEN and CDR2 SYDVKM. The DNA for the CDR3 is TGTGCCAGCAGTTTAGGGGGGGGGTATGTCGAGACCCAGTACTTC. Translating gives CASSLGGGYVETQYF.

This clonotype was picked up many times. This chain joins TRBV6-1 and TRBJ1-1; no clear D. The CDR3 runs to 14 residues. Trimming removed 1 base at V and 11 bases at J, with 17 bases between. Germline-derived CDR1 and CDR2 are MNHNS and SASEGT. The CDR3 DNA is TGTGCCAGCAGTGAAGAGCCGGCCAGAGGGAAGGCTTTCTTT. Protein product: CASSEEPARGKAFF.

This clonotype was observed many times. The genes are TRBV6-1 and TRBJ2-7; D possibly uses TRBD1 or TRBD2 (5 bases each). V lost 3 bases and J lost 2, with 11 bases in between. Per the germline V gene, CDR1 is MNHNS and CDR2 is SASEGT. The CDR3 consists of 14 residues. CDR3 DNA sequence: TGTGCCAGCAGTGACAGGGAGTTGGCCTACGAGCAGTACTTC. Protein product: CASSDRELAYEQYF.

This clonotype showed up just a few times. The rearrangement links TRBV12-5 to TRBJ2-1; weak D call: TRBD2 (6 bases). V was clipped by 1 base and J by 4 bases, with 17 bases between them. The CDR3 length is 17 residues. Per the germline V gene, CDR1 is LGHNT and CDR2 is FRNRAP. CDR3 coding DNA: TGTGCTAGTGGTTTGGCGACTAGGTCGGGGTTATACAATGAGCAGTTCTTC. It translates to CASGLATRSGLYNEQFF.

The J gene is TRBJ1-2, the V gene TRBV29-1, with D perhaps matching TRBD1 (6 bases). The germline V and J ends were trimmed by 5 bases and 1 base, with 14 bases remaining between them. This CDR3 is 14 amino acids long. CDR1 is SQVTM, CDR2 ANQGSEA, per germline. The CDR3 spells CSVFGQKNNYGYTF. CDR3 sequence (DNA): TGCAGCGTTTTCGGACAGAAGAATAACTATGGCTACACCTTC.

The table lists this clonotype with many counts. The chain recombines TRBV28 with TRBJ2-1; D unclear. Per the germline V gene, CDR1 is MDHEN and CDR2 is SYDVKM. The V and J ends lost 3 bases and 9 bases respectively, with 15 bases between them. The CDR3 has 14 amino acids. CDR3 bases: TGTGCCAGCAGTTTCTCGACGCCTTACGGTGAGCAGTTCTTC. Protein sequence: CASSFSTPYGEQFF.

This clonotype was found many times. The J gene is TRBJ2-3, the V gene TRBV6-4; 8 nucleotides match TRBD2. The CDR3 has 15 residues. Germline V lookup: CDR1 MRHNA, CDR2 SNTAGT. The junction had 5 bases not matched to a gene; V was cut back by 0 bases and J by 6 bases. The CDR3 sequence: CASSDSSGSEDTQYF. In DNA, the CDR3 is TGTGCCAGCAGTGACTCAAGCGGGAGTGAGGATACGCAGTATTTT.

This clonotype showed up many times. The rearrangement uses TRBV29-1 and TRBJ2-7, with D unclear. This CDR3 comprises 13 residues. V shed 8 bases and J shed 0 bases, with 14 bases lying between them. Per the germline V gene, CDR1 is SQVTM and CDR2 is ANQGSEA. Here the CDR3 reads CSFRPGDSYEQYF. The DNA of the CDR3 is TGCAGCTTCCGACCGGGCGACTCCTACGAGCAGTACTTC.

This clonotype was counted at least ten times. This chain connects TRBV20-1 to TRBJ1-5; D might be TRBD1 (6 bases). From germline, CDR1 is DFQATT and CDR2 SNEGSKA (reference sequence). Trimming stripped 6 bases from V and 8 bases from J, with 14 bases between. The CDR3 runs to 12 residues. CDR3: CSAWDTVKPQHF. The CDR3 nucleotides are TGCAGTGCGTGGGACACCGTCAAGCCCCAGCATTTT.

This sequence joins TRBV19 and TRBJ2-1; 15 nucleotides align to TRBD2. Germline lookup yields CDR1 LNHDA and CDR2 SQIVND (reference sequence). Unmatched junction bases numbered 8, after V lost 5 bases and J lost 3 bases. The CDR3 spans 18 residues. CDR3 sequence (DNA): TGTGCCAGTAGTTCACGGGGGACTAGCGGGAGGTTCTACAATGAGCAGTTCTTC. Amino acid sequence: CASSSRGTSGRFYNEQFF. Looking up the rest from reference TRBV19 and TRBJ2-1 gives the full variable domain: DGGITQSPKYLFRKEGQNVTLSCEQNLNHDAMYWYRQDPGQGLRLIYYSQIVNDFQKGDIAEGYSVSREKKESFPLTVTSAQKNPTAFYLCASSSRGTSGRFYNEQFFGPGTRLTVL.

This clonotype was recorded at least ten times. The chain couples TRBV6-4 to TRBJ2-1, with 13 bases fitting TRBD2. The CDR3 has 15 residues. Trimming removed 2 bases from V and 6 bases from J; junction bases left unmatched: 1. CDR1 is MRHNA, CDR2 SNTAGT, per germline. The DNA of the CDR3 is TGTGCCAGCAGTGACGGGACTAGCGGGACCAATGAGCAGTTCTTC. Translated, it gives CASSDGTSGTNEQFF.